The T cell receptor beta chain under discussion was sequenced for a study of blood T cells in healthy people across ages. The use of a sample-barcoded 5' primer and a J-beta primer mix characterized a second PCR of roughly 6 to 11 cycles. TCRdb re-derived calls from the 5' RACE reads in MiXCR, one entry per CDR3 protein. The sample carries hundreds of thousands of distinct CDR3 sequences, 45% to 70% recorded once. The CDR3 is made up of 15 amino acids. Trimming cost V 6 bases and J 2 bases; bases outside gene matches: 4. The V gene's germline CDR1 is SGHTA and CDR2 FQGNSA. For every donor, a draw yielded around 10 milliliters of peripheral blood.

The receptor was isolated from a man aged 35-49 years in good health. The sample comprised blood. This sequence joins TRBV7-2 and TRBJ2-7; the match to TRBD2 covers 13 bases. The DNA of the CDR3 is TGTGCCAGCAGTCCGACTAGCGGGGGGACCTACGAGCAGTACTTC. This translates into CASSPTSGGTYEQYF.